The clone carrying this T cell receptor (beta chain) has a count of ten or more. These data are taken from a study of CD8+CD57+ T cells in acquired aplastic anemia. Before being chosen for sequencing, patients had shown CD8+CD57+ cell expansion by flow cytometry. The V gene end was trimmed by 8 bases and the J gene end by 3 bases; junction bases not matched to a gene: 3. The V gene's germline CDR1 is MNHNS and CDR2 SASEGT. The CDR3 has 12 amino acids. Genomic DNA, serving as template, underwent TCR beta VDJ and CDR3 profiling. A single record per CDR3 protein comes from TCRdb applying MiXCR to the reads. The sample carries about 160,000 distinct CDR3 sequences, over 55% recorded once.

This TCR was sampled from a human donor with aplastic anemia. The sequenced material came from sorted CD4+, CD8+, or CD8+CD57+ T cells (not recorded which) from PBMCs. V and J are TRBV6-1 and TRBJ2-7, with TRBD1 identical over 8 bases. The DNA of the CDR3 is TGTGCCAGCGTACAGGGGGGCTACGAGCAGTACTTC. It encodes CASVQGGYEQYF.